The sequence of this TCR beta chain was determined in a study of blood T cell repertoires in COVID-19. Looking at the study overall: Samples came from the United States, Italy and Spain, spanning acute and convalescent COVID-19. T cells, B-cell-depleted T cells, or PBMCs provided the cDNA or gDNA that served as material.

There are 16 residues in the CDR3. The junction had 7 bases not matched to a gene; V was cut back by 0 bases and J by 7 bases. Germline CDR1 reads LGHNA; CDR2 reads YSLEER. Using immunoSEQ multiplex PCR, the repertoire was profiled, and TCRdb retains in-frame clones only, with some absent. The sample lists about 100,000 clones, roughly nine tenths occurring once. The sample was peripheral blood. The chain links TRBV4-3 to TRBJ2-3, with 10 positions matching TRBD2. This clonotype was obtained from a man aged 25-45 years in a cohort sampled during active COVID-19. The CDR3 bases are TGCGCCAGCAGCCAAGACCCCAGCGGGGGGGCCAATACGCAGTATTTT. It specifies CASSQDPSGGANTQYF.